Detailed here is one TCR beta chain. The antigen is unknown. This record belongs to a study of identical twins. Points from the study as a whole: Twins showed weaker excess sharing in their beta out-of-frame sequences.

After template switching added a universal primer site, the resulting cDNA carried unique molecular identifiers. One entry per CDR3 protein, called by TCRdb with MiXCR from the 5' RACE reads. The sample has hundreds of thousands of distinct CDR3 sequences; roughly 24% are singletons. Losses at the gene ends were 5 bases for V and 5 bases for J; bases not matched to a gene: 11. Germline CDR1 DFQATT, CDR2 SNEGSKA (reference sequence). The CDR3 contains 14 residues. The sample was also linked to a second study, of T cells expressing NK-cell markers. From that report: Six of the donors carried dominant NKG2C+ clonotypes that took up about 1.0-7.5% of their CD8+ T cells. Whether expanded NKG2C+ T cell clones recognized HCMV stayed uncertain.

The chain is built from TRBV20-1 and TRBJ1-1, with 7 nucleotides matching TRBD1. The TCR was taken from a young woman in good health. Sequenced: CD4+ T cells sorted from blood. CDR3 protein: CSAGRTGGNTEAFF. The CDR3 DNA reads TGCAGTGCTGGGCGGACAGGAGGGAATACTGAAGCTTTCTTT.